Reported below is one T cell receptor (beta chain). This clone was detected only a few times. No much larger clonotype is one base removed from it; base qualities were not supplied. Explained via the paper, the time point label denotes: cells obtained before transplantation from donor or recipient. In the mixed lymphocyte reactions, about 200,000 CFSE-labeled pre-transplant responders were plated with about 200,000 irradiated violet-dye-labeled stimulators and cultured for 6 days. After the mixed lymphocyte reaction, proliferating CD3+CD4+CFSE-low and CD3+CD8+CFSE-low responder cells were FACS-sorted on a BD Influx sorter. Including cysteine and phenylalanine, the CDR3 has 15 amino acids. Just the 45-base CDR3 DNA is kept, in frame starting at base 1. The germline ends are 9 bases apart after V is trimmed by 1 base and J by 2 bases. CDR1 SEHNR and CDR2 FQNEAQ are derived from the germline V gene (reference sequence).

The source of the sample is a study of graft-versus-host responses after intestinal transplantation (dated by TCRdb to about 2021). Describing the broader study: Multivisceral, liver-intestinal, or isolated intestinal transplants were received by the recipients. To identify alloreactive clones, pre-transplant mixed lymphocyte reaction products were sequenced and then compared with unstimulated pre-transplant donor and recipient T cells. A peak of at least 4% donor T cells among recipient peripheral blood mononuclear cells was the definition used for donor T cell macrochimerism. Anti-thymocyte globulin induction was given to all recipients, followed by maintenance tacrolimus and steroids for two to four years. After intestinal transplantation, graft-versus-host and host-versus-graft alloreactive T cell clones in the graft, circulation and bone marrow were tracked using bulk TCR-beta CDR3 sequencing. Samples from a few later patients were sequenced in-house on an Illumina MiSeq with MiXCR processing rather than by the commercial service. A cohort of more than 20 intestinal transplant recipients, including one retransplant, was enrolled, and a few patients lacking pretransplant specimens were excluded. Broad study findings and their caveats: In patients with donor T cell macrochimerism, the allografts had high GvH to HvG T cell clonal ratios. Early after transplant, peak levels of circulating GvH clones were found to be associated with declines in HvG clones. GvH clones were found in recipient bone marrow, and some of the GvH clones appeared earlier in ileal mucosa or blood, which is consistent with an intestinal mucosal origin. Conclusions were limited by the relatively low number and heterogeneity of intestinal transplant patients.

The library was generated by the immunoSEQ multiplex PCR assay. For most patients, genomic DNA was isolated with the Qiagen DNeasy Blood and Tissue Kit and sent frozen to Adaptive Biotechnologies for TCR sequencing. For most patients, high-throughput TCR-beta CDR3 sequencing of genomic DNA was performed by Adaptive Biotechnologies. In the original analysis: TCR sequencing data for roughly 18 patients were retrieved from Adaptive's ImmunoSEQ software; a few other patients were processed with MiXCR and VDJtools. CD4 versus CD8 sorting errors were corrected by removing sequences found in both subsets at a frequency ratio below 5:1. Because the origin of CDR3 nucleotide sequences shared between donor and recipient could not be assigned, those sequences were removed. Alloreactive clones required at least 2-fold expansion over unstimulated cells and minimum CFSE-low frequency of 0.002% (template counts) or 0.001% (read counts). A clone was considered mappable if detected in the sequenced pre-transplant spleen, lymph node, or MLR CFSE-low populations of the donor or recipient. The cumulative frequency of alloreactive clones was calculated as a percentage of all sequences, weighted by copy number. Here the immuneACCESS table is served through TCRdb, limited to in-frame sequences with V and J called. Missing clones are a known gap in these copies; in checked studies unresolved V genes cover under half, and the rest lacks a known reason. The V and J calls and clone size were taken over from that table, and D and trimming were inferred from the DNA. This sample is represented by some 25,000 clones; 40% of them were singletons. Around 0.66% of the sample is in the top ten clones.

The V gene is TRBV7-9 and the J gene is TRBJ1-3; the D gene remains uncertain. Source: alloreactive CD4+ T cells from a mixed lymphocyte reaction culture, taken before intestinal transplant. The cell subset or site label, read with the paper, signifies: CFSE-low proliferating T cells sorted from roughly six-day pre-transplant mixed lymphocyte reaction (GvH or HvG direction). This receptor was taken from a human patient who received an intestinal transplant. The DNA sequence is given as TGTGCCAGCAGCTTAGACATCGCTGCTGGAAACACCATATATTTT. Its translation reads: CASSLDIAAGNTIYF.